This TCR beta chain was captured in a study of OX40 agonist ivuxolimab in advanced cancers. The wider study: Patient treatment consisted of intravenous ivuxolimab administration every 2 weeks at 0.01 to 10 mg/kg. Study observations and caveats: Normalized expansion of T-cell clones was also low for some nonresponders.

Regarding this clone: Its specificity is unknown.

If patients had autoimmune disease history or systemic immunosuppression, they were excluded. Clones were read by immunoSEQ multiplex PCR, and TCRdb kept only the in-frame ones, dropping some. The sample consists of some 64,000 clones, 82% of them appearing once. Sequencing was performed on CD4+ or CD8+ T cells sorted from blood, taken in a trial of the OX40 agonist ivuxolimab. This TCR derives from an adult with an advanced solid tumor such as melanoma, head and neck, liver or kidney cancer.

CDR3 bases: TGTGCCAGCAGTGCCTCCCGACTCGACGGGGGGGCACCCCTCCACTTT. Protein product: CASSASRLDGGAPLHF. The chain carries TRBV6-1 and TRBJ1-6, with a possible D match to TRBD1 (5 bases). V was trimmed by 4 bases and J by 11 bases, leaving 21 bases between them. Germline values: CDR1 MNHNS, CDR2 SASEGT. This CDR3 spans 16 amino acids.